This TCR beta chain was documented in a study of blood T cell repertoires in COVID-19. Study in general: Sources were T cells, B-cell-depleted T cells, or PBMCs; the material itself was cDNA or gDNA.

With V trimmed by 4 bases and J by 4 bases, 9 bases remained unmatched. CDR3 length equals 16 residues. Germline CDR1 SGHDT, CDR2 YYEEEE. Authors' methods: Reference gene primer amplification yielded estimated nucleated cell counts. Libraries were prepared by immunoSEQ multiplex PCR; TCRdb keeps only in-frame clonotypes and omits some of them. That table is the source of V, J and clone size, and D and trimming were worked out from the DNA. The sample records about 88,000 clones, over 75% being singletons. The TCR sequence derives from a woman aged 70-85 years with acute or convalescent COVID-19. The chain joins TRBV5-6 to TRBJ1-4; 8 bases align to TRBD1. Input material: peripheral blood. CDR3 in DNA: TGTGCCAGCAGCCCGGCCGGAGGACAGGGTAATGAAAAACTGTTTTTT. Translated: CASSPAGGQGNEKLFF.